Listed below are T cell receptor beta chains from one sample, sequenced in a study of blood T cell repertoires in COVID-19. Profiled with immunoSEQ multiplex PCR; TCRdb holds only in-frame clones, not every one. The table includes around 300,000 clones, 65% to 90% detected once. Sequencing was performed on peripheral blood. These receptors all stem from a human donor in a cohort sampled during active COVID-19. CDR3s include the opening cysteine and the closing phenylalanine or tryptophan. Each record gives: V gene, clone size, J gene, CDR3 protein. Clone size is shown for a subset of rows, as once, few, many or a class of expanded clone.

V: TRBV3-1/TRBV3-2
size: NA
J: TRBJ2-5
CDR3: CASSPRTSGPQETQYF

V: TRBV27
size: NA
J: TRBJ1-2
CDR3: CASSFSRDRGLIYGYTF

V: TRBV5-1
size: NA
J: TRBJ1-4
CDR3: CASSQDSVATNEKLFF

V: TRBV19
size: few
J: TRBJ1-5
CDR3: CASSKTGNSNQPQHF

V: TRBV12-3/TRBV12-4
size: NA
J: TRBJ1-2
CDR3: CASSLSPRYGYTF

V: TRBV25-1
size: NA
J: TRBJ1-1
CDR3: CASRDTGTELNTEAFF

V: TRBV27
size: NA
J: TRBJ1-2
CDR3: CASSLIGGIYGYTF

V: TRBV19
size: NA
J: TRBJ2-1
CDR3: CASSGRTSWNEQFF

V: TRBV6-5
size: NA
J: TRBJ2-7
CDR3: CASRTGQGGNEQYF

V: TRBV19
size: NA
J: TRBJ1-4
CDR3: CASTGTGGEKLFF

V: TRBV5-1
size: NA
J: TRBJ1-3
CDR3: CASSSYGLSGGNTIYF

V: TRBV24-1
size: NA
J: TRBJ1-4
CDR3: CATSDSQQATNEKLFF

V: TRBV15
size: once
J: TRBJ1-2
CDR3: CATSRDGGYGYTF

V: TRBV3-1/TRBV3-2
size: NA
J: TRBJ1-2
CDR3: CASSQGRYGYTF

V: TRBV3-1/TRBV3-2
size: few
J: TRBJ1-6
CDR3: CASRPDSPWGNSPLHF

V: TRBV19
size: NA
J: TRBJ2-3
CDR3: CASSPGLAGAGFTQYF

V: TRBV2
size: NA
J: TRBJ2-1
CDR3: CASSGPFSYNEQFF

V: TRBV5-8
size: few
J: TRBJ2-7
CDR3: CASSFRDRTYEQYF

V: TRBV24-1
size: NA
J: TRBJ1-5
CDR3: CATSDAQSKPQHF

V: TRBV27
size: NA
J: TRBJ1-5
CDR3: CASRGTGSNQPQHF

V: TRBV19
size: NA
J: TRBJ2-1
CDR3: CASSILLAIPHNEQFF

V: TRBV7-2
size: NA
J: TRBJ2-4
CDR3: CASSSLAKNIQYF

V: TRBV6-5
size: NA
J: TRBJ2-7
CDR3: CASTGLAGTYEQYF

V: TRBV7-2
size: once
J: TRBJ1-1
CDR3: CASSLGDRGLDTEAFF

V: TRBV20-1
size: NA
J: TRBJ2-4
CDR3: CSASPNNRGQNIQYF

V: TRBV30
size: NA
J: TRBJ1-5
CDR3: CAWSPRGTAYSNQPQHF

V: TRBV11-2
size: NA
J: TRBJ1-5
CDR3: CASSLEGVGGRQPQHF

V: TRBV19
size: NA
J: TRBJ1-3
CDR3: CASIRTGGAGSGNTIYF

V: TRBV18
size: NA
J: TRBJ1-5
CDR3: CASSPQGNQPQHF